This is a list of T cell receptor beta chains from one sample in a study of early T cells in non-severe SARS-CoV-2 infection. TCRdb reanalysed the 5' RACE reads using MiXCR and keeps one entry per CDR3 protein. This table holds roughly 50,000 distinct CDR3 sequences, about 7.6% found once. This material consisted of whole blood, taken at baseline. Receptors originate from an adult who was a healthcare worker with PCR-confirmed SARS-CoV-2 infection or an uninfected control (not recorded which). The conserved cysteine and the conserved F or W are not part of the CDR3 here. Fields, in order: V gene, CDR3 protein.

V gene: TRBV30
CDR3 protein: AWSDRGLGELF

V gene: TRBV30
CDR3 protein: AWSRPDTQY

V gene: TRBV4-1
CDR3 protein: ASSLSPPRGRETQY

V gene: TRBV9
CDR3 protein: ASSVNTGELF

V gene: TRBV4-2
CDR3 protein: ASSQDPRQSRVYEQY

V gene: TRBV13
CDR3 protein: ASSPEGRPNTGELF

V gene: TRBV4-1
CDR3 protein: ASSQAGDRVNEQF

V gene: TRBV28
CDR3 protein: ASSLTGGQY

V gene: TRBV29-1
CDR3 protein: SVRRAIGDGYT

V gene: TRBV4-3
CDR3 protein: ASSQSGQGRNSPLH

V gene: TRBV3-1
CDR3 protein: ASSQERGQGARNTIY

V gene: TRBV11-3
CDR3 protein: ASSLHSGTNTGELF

V gene: TRBV5-4
CDR3 protein: ASSFPGASTTGELF

V gene: TRBV21-1
CDR3 protein: ASSKYGTGKHYEQY

V gene: TRBV27
CDR3 protein: ASRAGGPLNEQF

V gene: TRBV29-1
CDR3 protein: SVGRREDGELF

V gene: TRBV5-6
CDR3 protein: ASSEGVPYEQY

V gene: TRBV27
CDR3 protein: ASSQGQGVYEQY

V gene: TRBV7-3
CDR3 protein: ASSLSYSNGELF

V gene: TRBV25-1
CDR3 protein: ASSPRQGPSSYEQY

V gene: TRBV5-1
CDR3 protein: ASSFRDITNTEAF

V gene: TRBV30
CDR3 protein: AWRRPDREVGGAF

V gene: TRBV7-2
CDR3 protein: ASSSTPTWSGANVLT

V gene: TRBV25-1
CDR3 protein: ASSVQDSNQPQH

V gene: TRBV21-1
CDR3 protein: ASSKQVRLAVKYEQY

V gene: TRBV21-1
CDR3 protein: ASSKVRGRALIDNEQF

V gene: TRBV25-1
CDR3 protein: ASSEGVTSGSYEQY

V gene: TRBV12-3/TRBV12-4
CDR3 protein: ASSLPGTVNSPLH

V gene: TRBV7-2
CDR3 protein: ASSPTSLAYNEQF

V gene: TRBV20-1
CDR3 protein: SVSASGRGVDIQY

V gene: TRBV7-9
CDR3 protein: ASTLTGNTGELF

V gene: TRBV28
CDR3 protein: ASSSPELAGGRTDTQY

V gene: TRBV29-1
CDR3 protein: SVEQASGSSYEQY

V gene: TRBV11-2
CDR3 protein: ASSLVQETIQY

V gene: TRBV24-1
CDR3 protein: ATSDKFGTSGTETQY

V gene: TRBV2
CDR3 protein: ASSEMVVNTGELF

V gene: TRBV4-2
CDR3 protein: ASSQVDRQRVWGQF

V gene: TRBV20-1
CDR3 protein: SAGTGDGYT

V gene: TRBV28
CDR3 protein: ASSSNLGPAGSPLH

V gene: TRBV19
CDR3 protein: ASSTRAGGRQETQY

V gene: TRBV24-1
CDR3 protein: AIGRTGELF

V gene: TRBV5-1
CDR3 protein: ASSSRTGGGTDTQY

V gene: TRBV4-2
CDR3 protein: ASSQASGSSYEQY

V gene: TRBV7-9
CDR3 protein: ASRAEVRGYEQY

V gene: TRBV18
CDR3 protein: ASSPRGGTNNEKLF

V gene: TRBV3-1
CDR3 protein: ASSQAGAGATYNEQF

V gene: TRBV10-3
CDR3 protein: AIGPGYGYT

V gene: TRBV3-1
CDR3 protein: ASSQAGRNQPQH

V gene: TRBV7-3
CDR3 protein: ASSLGGMTSGRSETQY

V gene: TRBV6-5
CDR3 protein: ASSYSRTGANVLT

V gene: TRBV6-2/TRBV6-3
CDR3 protein: ASTPLTIRGGRGETQY

V gene: TRBV28
CDR3 protein: ATSSSGWQY

V gene: TRBV28
CDR3 protein: ASSLSETQY

V gene: TRBV6-5
CDR3 protein: ASSYNRFRPDTQY

V gene: TRBV20-1
CDR3 protein: SARVPDHHTYEQY

V gene: TRBV3-1
CDR3 protein: ASSPTGGNSPLH

V gene: TRBV27
CDR3 protein: ASSSGFATDTQY

V gene: TRBV6-5
CDR3 protein: ASRPGTSGRAVRNEQF

V gene: TRBV20-1
CDR3 protein: SARVWGRNSYNEQF